The next 18 T cell receptor beta chains were all read from a single sample in a study of shared clonotypes between healthy human individuals. This table comes from immunoSEQ multiplex PCR, and its TCRdb copy is limited to in-frame clones, with some not included. There are 850,000 to 1,200,000 clones in the sample; around 74% occur only once, and approximately 1.3% lies in the top ten. Sequencing was carried out using memory CD4+ T cells sorted from blood. As to subset: CD45RA-negative fraction. These receptor sequences come from a man aged 18 to 30 in good health.

The V and J genes are TRBV7-9 and TRBJ1-4, with 9 bases lining up with TRBD1. The V and J ends lost 6 bases and 7 bases, in that order; junction bases with no gene match: 6. The CDR3 extends over 14 amino acids. Germline V gene lookup returns CDR1 SEHNR and CDR2 FQNEAQ (reference sequence). The CDR3 sequence is CASRKGQGTEKLFF. In DNA, the CDR3 is TGTGCCAGCAGGAAGGGACAGGGTACTGAAAAACTGTTTTTT.

The rearrangement uses TRBV20-1 and TRBJ1-2; D uncertain. V lost 5 bases and J 6 bases, leaving 7 bases between the germline ends. The CDR3 covers 10 residues. From germline, CDR1 is DFQATT and CDR2 SNEGSKA (reference sequence). The CDR3 loop reads CSAAEDGYTF. In DNA, the CDR3 is TGCAGTGCTGCGGAGGATGGCTACACCTTC.

This clone was observed a single time. The chain uses TRBV7-2 and TRBJ2-3, with 13 bases matching TRBD2. The CDR3 length is 14 residues. Trimming took 5 bases from V and 7 from J; bases not matched to a gene: 3. Germline V CDR1 and CDR2: SGHTA, FQGNSA. CDR3 nucleotides: TGTGCCAGCAGCGTGGGACTAGCGGGAAATACGCAGTATTTT. Translated: CASSVGLAGNTQYF.

The chain uses TRBV30 and TRBJ2-3, with 11 positions matching TRBD1. The germline V gene has CDR1 GTSNPN and CDR2 SVGIG (reference sequence). V trimming: 1 base; J trimming: 3 bases; junction bases outside the gene matches: 3. CDR3 length: 15 residues. CDR3 protein: CAWSGTGGLTDTQYF. The CDR3 DNA reads as TGTGCCTGGAGTGGGACAGGGGGCCTAACAGATACGCAGTATTTT.

This rearrangement joins TRBV6-5 to TRBJ2-7; D is undetermined. The CDR3 length is 14 residues. Germline V gene sequence: CDR1 MNHEY, CDR2 SVGAGI. Trimming took 4 bases from V and 5 from J, leaving 15 bases between them. As DNA, the CDR3 is TGTGCCAGCAGTTCGGCGGCGGTTGACAACGAGCAGTACTTC. As protein: CASSSAAVDNEQYF.

J is TRBJ1-1 and V is TRBV2; maybe TRBD1 (5 bases). Germline values: CDR1 SNHLY, CDR2 FYNNEI. Trimming stripped 4 bases from V and 0 bases from J, with 9 bases between. CDR3 length: 14 amino acids. The CDR3 is CASSGRDVNTEAFF. The CDR3 DNA reads TGTGCCAGCAGTGGGCGGGACGTGAACACTGAAGCTTTCTTT.

The chain couples TRBV5-1 to TRBJ2-3; 13 nucleotides match TRBD2. The CDR3 sequence is 14 residues long. Germline V lookup: CDR1 SGHRS, CDR2 YFSETQ. With V trimmed by 4 bases and J by 14 bases, 10 bases remained unmatched. The CDR3 region is CASSPGTSGAGWYF. DNA for the CDR3: TGCGCCAGCAGCCCGGGGACTAGCGGGGCTGGATGGTATTTT.

Concerning this clone itself: Other DNA sequences in the same sample also yield this CDR3. The chain recombines TRBV5-1 with TRBJ2-7; the D is unclear. V gave up 0 bases and J gave up 0 bases, with 7 bases separating them. CDR3 length: 14 residues. The V gene's germline CDR1 is SGHRS and CDR2 YFSETQ. CDR3 bases: TGCGCCAGCAGCTTGGCCGGAGTCTCCTACGAGCAGTACTTC. Translating gives CASSLAGVSYEQYF.

This clone was seen more than once but under ten times. This chain uses TRBV7-9 with TRBJ1-6; the D gene is possibly TRBD1 (6 bases). CDR1 SEHNR and CDR2 FQNEAQ come from the germline V gene (reference sequence). CDR3 length: 12 amino acids. V was trimmed by 5 bases and J by 13 bases, leaving 12 bases between them. The CDR3 loop is CASSTTGNPLHF. The CDR3 region has the DNA TGTGCCAGCAGCACCACAGGGAATCCCCTCCACTTT.

With respect to this clone: Other DNA sequences within the sample encode an identical CDR3. The J gene is TRBJ2-7, the V gene TRBV15; TRBD2 might be the D (6 bases). V gave up 0 bases and J gave up 4 bases, with 7 bases separating them. The germline gives CDR1 LNHNV, CDR2 YYDKDF (reference sequence). The length of the CDR3 is 13 residues. CDR3 sequence: CATSREGGYEQYF. Here the CDR3 DNA reads TGTGCCACCAGCAGAGAGGGGGGTTACGAGCAGTACTTC.

This rearrangement joins TRBV28 to TRBJ1-2, with 8 bases lining up with TRBD1. The germline V gene encodes CDR1 MDHEN and CDR2 SYDVKM. The V and J ends lost 6 bases and 4 bases, in that order; junction bases with no gene match: 16. The CDR3 is made up of 17 amino acids. Written as DNA, the CDR3 is TGTGCCAGCAGGAGCCCAGGGGGCGCCCCCGGGGTCTATGGCTACACCTTC. It encodes CASRSPGGAPGVYGYTF.

The chain is built from TRBV10-3 and TRBJ2-5; possible D gene TRBD2, 6 bases. The CDR3 extends over 13 amino acids. Germline V gene lookup returns CDR1 ENHRY and CDR2 SYGVKD. Deletions cut 5 bases from V and 1 base from J, with 8 bases between. In DNA, the CDR3 is TGTGCCATCAGTACGGGGGTCCAAGAGACCCAGTACTTC. Translated: CAISTGVQETQYF.

This clone was detected a few times. The CDR3 spells CASNQRSGPQHF. In DNA, the CDR3 is TGTGCCAGCAACCAACGGTCGGGGCCCCAGCATTTT. The J gene is TRBJ1-5, the V gene TRBV6-5; D unclear. CDR1 and CDR2 from the germline V gene are MNHEY and SVGAGI. The CDR3 sequence is 12 residues long. Trimming removed 7 bases from V and 9 bases from J, with 13 bases in between.

The chain employs TRBV28 and TRBJ2-7, with D perhaps matching TRBD1 (6 bases). The CDR3 is made up of 16 amino acids. Germline V lookup: CDR1 MDHEN, CDR2 SYDVKM. Trimming removed 1 base from V and 5 bases from J, with 18 bases in between. Here the CDR3 DNA reads TGTGCCAGCAGTTTATTCAGGGGATACGTACGAGACGAGCAGTACTTC. Translation: CASSLFRGYVRDEQYF.

This sequence joins TRBV7-2 and TRBJ1-1; 7 bases are shared with TRBD1. The CDR3 consists of 15 residues. With V trimmed by 5 bases and J by 1 base, 7 bases remained unmatched. Germline loops: CDR1 SGHTA, CDR2 FQGNSA. The CDR3 DNA is TGTGCCAGCAGCGCTCACAGGGGAGAGAACACTGAAGCTTTCTTT. Its protein product is CASSAHRGENTEAFF. The full variable domain, completed using reference TRBV7-2 and TRBJ1-1, is GAGVSQSPSNKVTEKGKDVELRCDPISGHTALYWYRQSLGQGLEFLIYFQGNSAPDKSGLPSDRFSAERTGGSVSTLTIQRTQQEDSAVYLCASSAHRGENTEAFFGQGTRLTVV.

The chain couples TRBV6-1 to TRBJ2-1; D call uncertain. Germline-derived CDR1 and CDR2 are MNHNS and SASEGT. The CDR3 contains 16 residues. V shed 1 base and J shed 7 bases, with 17 bases lying between them. The CDR3 DNA reads TGTGCCAGCAGTGAAGGGGAAGGGTACGGGCGGAATGAGCAGTTCTTC. This translates into CASSEGEGYGRNEQFF.

The chain joins TRBV19 to TRBJ2-7; D is possibly TRBD1 or TRBD2 (5 bases each). The CDR3 is 15 residues long. Germline V gene data show CDR1 as LNHDA and CDR2 as SQIVND (reference sequence). V lost 10 bases to trimming and J lost 0 bases, with 19 bases between them. The CDR3 protein is CATQHPGRSSYEQYF. In nucleotides, the CDR3 is TGTGCCACACAGCATCCGGGACGGAGCTCCTACGAGCAGTACTTC.

The gene calls are TRBV23-1 and TRBJ1-5; possible D gene TRBD1, 5 bases. TRBV23-1 is marked as an open reading frame, function uncertain. The CDR3 runs to 22 residues. V lost 0 bases and J lost 2, with 29 bases in between. The CDR3 loop reads CASSQSSPSAKDPTGGNQPQHF. CDR3 DNA sequence: TGCGCCAGCAGTCAATCTTCGCCGTCGGCCAAAGACCCCACAGGCGGCAATCAGCCCCAGCATTTT.